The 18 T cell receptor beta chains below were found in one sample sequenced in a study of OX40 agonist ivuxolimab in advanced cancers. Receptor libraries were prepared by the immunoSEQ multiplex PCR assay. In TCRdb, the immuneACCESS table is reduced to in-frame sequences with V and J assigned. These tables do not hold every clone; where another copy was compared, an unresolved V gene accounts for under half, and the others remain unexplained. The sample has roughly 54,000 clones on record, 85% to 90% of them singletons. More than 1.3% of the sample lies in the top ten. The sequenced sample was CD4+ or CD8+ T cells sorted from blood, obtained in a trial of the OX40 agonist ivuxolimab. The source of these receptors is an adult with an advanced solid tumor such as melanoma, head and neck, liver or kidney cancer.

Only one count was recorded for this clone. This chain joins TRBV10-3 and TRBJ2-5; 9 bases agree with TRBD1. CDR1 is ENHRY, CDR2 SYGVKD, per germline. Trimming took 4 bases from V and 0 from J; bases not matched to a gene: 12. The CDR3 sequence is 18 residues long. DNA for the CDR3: TGTGCCATCAGTGGTGCGAGTAGGGACAGGGAGTACCAAGAGACCCAGTACTTC. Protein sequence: CAISGASRDREYQETQYF.

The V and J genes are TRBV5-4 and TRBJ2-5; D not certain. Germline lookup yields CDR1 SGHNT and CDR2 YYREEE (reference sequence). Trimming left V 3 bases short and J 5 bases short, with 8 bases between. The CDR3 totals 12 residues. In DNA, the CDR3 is TGTGCCAGCAGCTCCGCCAGGGAGACCCAGTACTTC. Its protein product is CASSSARETQYF.

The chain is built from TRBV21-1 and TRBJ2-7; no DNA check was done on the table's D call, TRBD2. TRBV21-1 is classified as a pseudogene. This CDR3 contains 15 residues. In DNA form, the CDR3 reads TGTGCCAGCAGCTACGGGACTAGCGGGAGTTACGAGCAGTACTTC. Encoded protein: CASSYGTSGSYEQYF.

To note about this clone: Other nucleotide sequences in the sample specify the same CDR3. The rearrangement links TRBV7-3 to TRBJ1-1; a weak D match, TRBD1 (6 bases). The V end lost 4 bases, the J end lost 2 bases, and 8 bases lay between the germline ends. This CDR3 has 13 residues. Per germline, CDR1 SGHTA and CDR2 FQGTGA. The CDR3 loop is CASSSGGNTEAFF. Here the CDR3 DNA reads TGTGCCAGCAGCTCTGGGGGCAACACTGAAGCTTTCTTT.

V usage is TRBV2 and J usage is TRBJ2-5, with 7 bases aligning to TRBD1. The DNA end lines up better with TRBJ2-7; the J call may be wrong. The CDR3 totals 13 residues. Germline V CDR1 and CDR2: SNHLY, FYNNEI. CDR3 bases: TGTGCCAGCAGTGAGGACAGGTTCTACGAGCAGTACTTC. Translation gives CASSEDRFYEQYF.

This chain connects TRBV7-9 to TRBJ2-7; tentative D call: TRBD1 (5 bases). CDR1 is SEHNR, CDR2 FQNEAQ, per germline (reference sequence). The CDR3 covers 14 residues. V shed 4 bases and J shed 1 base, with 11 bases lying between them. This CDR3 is CASSSGQGSYEQYF. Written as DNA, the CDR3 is TGTGCCAGCAGCTCGGGCCAGGGTTCCTACGAGCAGTACTTC.

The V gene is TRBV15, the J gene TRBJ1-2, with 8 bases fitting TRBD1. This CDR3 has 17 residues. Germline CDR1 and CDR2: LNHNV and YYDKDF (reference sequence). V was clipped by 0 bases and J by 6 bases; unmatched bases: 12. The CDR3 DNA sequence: TGTGCCACCAGCAGAGATGGGGCAGGGGGCGCGGGGGATGGCTACACCTTC. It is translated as CATSRDGAGGAGDGYTF.

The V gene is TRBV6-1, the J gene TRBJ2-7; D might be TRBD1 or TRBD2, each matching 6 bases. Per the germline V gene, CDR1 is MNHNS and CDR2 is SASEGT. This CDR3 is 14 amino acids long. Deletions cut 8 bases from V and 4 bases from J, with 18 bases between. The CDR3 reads CASEGDWTLYEQYF. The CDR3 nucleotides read TGTGCCAGCGAGGGGGACTGGACCCTTTACGAGCAGTACTTC.

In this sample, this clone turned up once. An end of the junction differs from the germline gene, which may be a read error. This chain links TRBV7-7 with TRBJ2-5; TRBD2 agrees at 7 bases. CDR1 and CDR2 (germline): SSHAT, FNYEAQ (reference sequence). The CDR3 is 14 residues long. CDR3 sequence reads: CASSNGGTQETQYF. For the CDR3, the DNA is TGTGCTAGCAGCAACGGGGGGACTCAAGAGACCCAGTACTTC.

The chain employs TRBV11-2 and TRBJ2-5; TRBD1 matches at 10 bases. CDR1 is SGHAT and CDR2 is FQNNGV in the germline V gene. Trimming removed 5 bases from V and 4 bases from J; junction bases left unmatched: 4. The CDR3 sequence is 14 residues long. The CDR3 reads CASSTGQGGETQYF. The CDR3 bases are TGTGCCAGCAGCACCGGACAGGGGGGAGAGACCCAGTACTTC.

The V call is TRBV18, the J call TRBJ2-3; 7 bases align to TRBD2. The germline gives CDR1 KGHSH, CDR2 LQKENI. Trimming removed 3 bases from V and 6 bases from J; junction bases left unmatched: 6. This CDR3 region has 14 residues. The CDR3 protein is CASSPGGSRDTQYF. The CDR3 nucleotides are TGTGCCAGCTCACCCGGGGGGAGTCGGGATACGCAGTATTTT. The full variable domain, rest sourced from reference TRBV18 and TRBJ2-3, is NAGVMQNPRHLVRRRGQEARLRCSPMKGHSHVYWYRQLPEEGLKFMVYLQKENIIDESGMPKERFSAEFPKEGPSILRIQQVVRGDSAAYFCASSPGGSRDTQYFGPGTRLTVL.

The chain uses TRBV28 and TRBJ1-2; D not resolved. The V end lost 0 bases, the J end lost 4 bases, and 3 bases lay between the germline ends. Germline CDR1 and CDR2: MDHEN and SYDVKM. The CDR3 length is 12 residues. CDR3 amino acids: CASSLWGYGYTF. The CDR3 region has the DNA TGTGCCAGCAGTTTATGGGGCTATGGCTACACCTTC.

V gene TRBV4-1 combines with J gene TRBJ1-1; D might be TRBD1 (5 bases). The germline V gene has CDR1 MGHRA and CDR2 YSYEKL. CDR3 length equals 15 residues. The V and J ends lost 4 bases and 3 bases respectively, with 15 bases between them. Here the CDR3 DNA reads TGCGCCAGCAGCCCGCAACGGGGGGGAGACACTGAAGCTTTCTTT. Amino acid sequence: CASSPQRGGDTEAFF.

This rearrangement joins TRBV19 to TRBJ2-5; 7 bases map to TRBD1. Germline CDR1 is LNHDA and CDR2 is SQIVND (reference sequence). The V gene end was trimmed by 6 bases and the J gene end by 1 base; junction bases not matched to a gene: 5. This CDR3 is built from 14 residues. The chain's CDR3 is CASRIDRAQETQYF. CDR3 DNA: TGTGCCAGTAGAATCGACAGGGCCCAAGAGACCCAGTACTTC.

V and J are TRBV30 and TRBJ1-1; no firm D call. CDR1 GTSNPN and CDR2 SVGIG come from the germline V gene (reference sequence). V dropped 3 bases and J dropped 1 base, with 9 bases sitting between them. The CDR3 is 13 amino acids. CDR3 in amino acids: CAWSPHENTEAFF. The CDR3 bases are TGTGCCTGGAGCCCCCATGAGAACACTGAAGCTTTCTTT. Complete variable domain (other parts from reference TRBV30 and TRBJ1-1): SQTIHQWPATLVQPVGSPLSLECTVEGTSNPNLYWYRQAAGRGLQLLFYSVGIGQISSEVPQNLSASRPQDRQFILSSKKLLLSDSGFYLCAWSPHENTEAFFGQGTRLTVV.

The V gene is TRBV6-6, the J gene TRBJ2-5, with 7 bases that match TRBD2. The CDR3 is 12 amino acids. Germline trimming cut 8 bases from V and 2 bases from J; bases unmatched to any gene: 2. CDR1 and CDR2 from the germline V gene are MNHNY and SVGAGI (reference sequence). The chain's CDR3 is CASRGEQETQYF. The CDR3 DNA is TGTGCCAGCCGGGGGGAGCAAGAGACCCAGTACTTC.

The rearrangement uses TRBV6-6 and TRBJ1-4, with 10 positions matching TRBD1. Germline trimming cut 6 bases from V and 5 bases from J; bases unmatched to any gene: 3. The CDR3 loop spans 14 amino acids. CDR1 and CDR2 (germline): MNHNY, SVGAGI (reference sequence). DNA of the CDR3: TGTGCCAGCAGGCCGGGACAGGGGAATGAAAAACTGTTTTTT. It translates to CASRPGQGNEKLFF.

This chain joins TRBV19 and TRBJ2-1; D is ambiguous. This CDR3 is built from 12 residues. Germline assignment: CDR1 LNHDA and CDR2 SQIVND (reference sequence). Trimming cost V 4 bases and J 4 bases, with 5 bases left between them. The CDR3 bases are TGTGCCAGTAGTAACGGTTACAATGAGCAGTTCTTC. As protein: CASSNGYNEQFF.